This is a list of T cell receptor beta chains from one sample in a study of cytomegalovirus exposure and HLA in healthy donors. Clones were read by immunoSEQ multiplex PCR, and TCRdb kept only the in-frame ones, dropping some. The profile shows around 98,000 clones, 65% to 80% of them singletons. Specimen: PBMCs. These receptors were obtained from a human donor in good health. CDR3s include the opening cysteine and the closing phenylalanine or tryptophan.

V	J	CDR3
TRBV7-9	TRBJ1-2	CASSGEDGYTF
TRBV9	-	CASSGSGGAYEQYF
TRBV4-1	TRBJ2-5	CASSQVFFKIFSGGLQETQYF
TRBV7-2	TRBJ2-2	CASSPSGLNTGELFF
TRBV6-6	TRBJ2-7	CASSYAQTYEQYF
TRBV5-1	TRBJ2-3	CASSLTSGVLNTQYF
TRBV4-3	TRBJ1-5	CASSQDLGHNQPQHF
TRBV7-9	TRBJ2-1	CASSPAQLAGGPQFF
TRBV6-1	TRBJ1-2	CASNREWGYTF
TRBV27	TRBJ1-1	CASTLSSISNTEAFF
TRBV6-1	TRBJ2-7	CASSPGQGKTHEQYF
TRBV18	TRBJ2-4	CASSPTGTGNGKNIQYF
TRBV18	TRBJ1-1	CASSTTRDRGEAFF
TRBV7-2	TRBJ1-3	CASSLETGSGNTIYF
TRBV10-2	TRBJ1-2	CASSGVPLYGYTF
TRBV29-1	TRBJ2-7	CSVAPGRFYEQYF
TRBV18	TRBJ2-5	CASSPDTQETQYF
TRBV5-1	TRBJ1-6	CASSLDTGYNSPLHF
TRBV10-3	TRBJ2-6	CAISESGGQVGANVLTF
TRBV6-6	TRBJ1-1	CASRNTGGTEAFF
TRBV6-5	TRBJ1-2	CASSSSGQNYGYTF
TRBV6-5	TRBJ2-5	CASWGTRQETQYF
TRBV5-4	TRBJ1-1	CASSLVGGVGAEAFF
TRBV30	TRBJ2-7	CAWRQGAVYEQYF
TRBV15	TRBJ2-5	CATSSNQGEQYF
TRBV7-2	TRBJ2-4	CASSLSGRSYIQYF
TRBV5-1	TRBJ2-2	CASSLVPGQGELFF
TRBV2	TRBJ2-5	CASSADGTYGVTQYF
TRBV14	TRBJ1-1	CASSQGQGKNTEAFF
TRBV5-1	TRBJ2-1	CASSSTGTGVPNEQFF
TRBV7-5	TRBJ2-3	CVRSLDPPVLAGGPVYTQYF
TRBV14	TRBJ1-1	CASSQDRAGVTEAFF
TRBV5-1	TRBJ1-4	CASSSGGTGKGEKLFF
TRBV5-5	TRBJ2-7	CASSPTGVVYEQYF
TRBV18	TRBJ2-4	CATSRQGLAKNIQYF
TRBV5-6	TRBJ2-5	CASSPFGGSQETQYF
TRBV18	TRBJ1-1	CASSLGGRTEAFF
TRBV7-8	TRBJ2-7	CASSLVGTERYEQYF
TRBV5-1	TRBJ2-7	CASSLGGQTTRQYF
TRBV5-1	TRBJ1-1	CASSLEFGGRFEAFF
TRBV5-1	-	CASSGGFGQGTYEQYF
TRBV9	TRBJ1-2	CASSAGQGGFGYTF
TRBV19	TRBJ2-2	CASTGTGGGELFF
TRBV19	TRBJ2-1	CASSPDRAPNEQFF
TRBV5-8	TRBJ2-5	CASSWGGETQYF
TRBV11-2	TRBJ2-1	CASSLGTGGLYNEQFF
TRBV6-6	TRBJ2-2	CASSRDRVPGELFF
TRBV6-5	TRBJ1-1	CASSRGPESAEAFF
TRBV9	TRBJ2-1	CASSEGLGRNEQFF
TRBV5-1	-	CASSRDTGGGYEQYF
TRBV18	TRBJ2-3	CASSPTGRGDTQYF
TRBV4-3	TRBJ2-6	CASSQDGGAGANVLTF
TRBV6-5	TRBJ2-3	CASSSWTSGGADTQYF
TRBV7-8	TRBJ2-1	CASSLRGGFSYNEQFF
TRBV20-1	TRBJ1-1	CSVSGNTEAFF
TRBV29-1	TRBJ2-7	CSGSSGGSFEQYF
TRBV11-2	TRBJ2-7	CASSTGDVPYEQYF
TRBV7-8	TRBJ2-3	CASSVLETDTQYF
TRBV15	TRBJ2-1	CATSSHHQSGEQFF
TRBV19	TRBJ1-6	CASSFGQGLNSPLHF